The 12 T cell receptor beta chains listed next were all sequenced from one sample in a study of cytomegalovirus exposure and HLA in healthy donors. PCR employed 60 Vbeta and 13 Jbeta primers. Profiling relied on immunoSEQ multiplex PCR, and the TCRdb table lists in-frame clones only, not all of them. The table has roughly 150,000 clones, around 80% seen once. The sample consisted of PBMCs. These receptors were taken from a man in his forties in good health and CMV-seropositive.

Only one count was recorded for this clone. The V gene is TRBV14, the J gene TRBJ2-3; the D is unclear. Germline V CDR1 and CDR2: SGHDN, FVKESK. This CDR3 is 14 amino acids long. Trimming took 1 base from V and 5 from J, leaving 10 bases between them. For the CDR3, the DNA is TGTGCCAGCAGCCAAGTTCTTGCGCTAGATACGCAGTATTTT. It translates to CASSQVLALDTQYF.

The rearrangement joins TRBV6-6 to TRBJ2-2; D gene ambiguous. Germline V CDR1 and CDR2: MNHNY, SVGAGI (reference sequence). The CDR3 consists of 16 residues. The V and J ends lost 0 bases and 5 bases respectively, with 13 bases between them. DNA of the CDR3: TGTGCCAGCAGTTACTCGGTCGGGTTGGTAACCGGGGAGCTGTTTTTT. Residues: CASSYSVGLVTGELFF.

This rearrangement joins TRBV29-1 to TRBJ1-1, with D hard to call. CDR1 and CDR2 (germline): SQVTM, ANQGSEA. The CDR3 sequence is 11 residues long. Deletions cut 7 bases from V and 3 bases from J, with 9 bases between. As DNA, the CDR3 is TGCAGCGCCCACAGATACACTGAAGCTTTCTTT. Translation gives CSAHRYTEAFF.

The chain employs TRBV9 and TRBJ2-1; unclear D gene. Germline V CDR1 and CDR2: SGDLS, YYNGEE. The V end lost 1 base, the J end lost 0 bases, and 11 bases lay between the germline ends. The CDR3 runs 16 residues. CDR3 amino acids: CASSVRPALSYNEQFF. CDR3 coding DNA: TGTGCCAGCAGCGTACGGCCAGCGCTCTCCTACAATGAGCAGTTCTTC.

The chain uses TRBV7-3 and TRBJ2-2; 9 positions match TRBD1. Germline CDR1 reads SGHTA; CDR2 reads FQGTGA. V trimming: 6 bases; J trimming: 4 bases; junction bases outside the gene matches: 3. The CDR3 is 14 amino acids. As DNA, the CDR3 is TGTGCCAGCAGTGAACAGGGGGCCACCGGGGAGCTGTTTTTT. This encodes CASSEQGATGELFF.

This chain joins TRBV6-5 and TRBJ1-5, with 10 bases identical to TRBD1. This CDR3 region has 15 residues. The ends lost 6 bases at V and 9 bases at J; junction bases unmatched: 11. Germline V lookup: CDR1 MNHEY, CDR2 SVGAGI. This chain's CDR3 is CASSRDRGYLWPQHF. In DNA, the CDR3 is TGTGCCAGCAGCAGGGACAGGGGCTATTTGTGGCCCCAGCATTTT.

The CDR3 coding sequence is TGTGCCAGCAGCCCAACGGAGACGGCAGATACGCAGTATTTT. This sequence encodes CASSPTETADTQYF. J is TRBJ2-3 and V is TRBV7-8; D gene uncertain. This CDR3 region has 14 residues. V was trimmed by 5 bases and J by 4 bases, leaving 13 bases between them. Germline CDR1 is SGHVS and CDR2 is FQNEAQ.

The chain couples TRBV7-3 to TRBJ1-6; D unclear. Germline V lookup: CDR1 SGHTA, CDR2 FQGTGA. This CDR3 comprises 13 residues. V was shortened by 2 bases and J by 10 bases, with 9 bases between the two germline ends. The CDR3 protein is CASSLGPESPLHF. CDR3 bases: TGTGCCAGCAGCTTAGGGCCAGAGTCACCCCTCCACTTT. Full variable domain (remainder filled in from reference TRBV7-3 and TRBJ1-6): GAGVSQTPSNKVTEKGKYVELRCDPISGHTALYWYRQSLGQGPEFLIYFQGTGAADDSGLPNDRFFAVRPEGSVSTLKIQRTERGDSAVYLCASSLGPESPLHFGNGTRLTVT.

The gene calls are TRBV9 and TRBJ2-1; the D is unclear. CDR1 SGDLS and CDR2 YYNGEE come from the germline V gene. There are 15 residues in the CDR3. Trimming took 0 bases from V and 7 from J, leaving 14 bases between them. The CDR3 loop is CASSVASESFNEQFF. The CDR3 nucleotides are TGTGCCAGCAGCGTAGCAAGCGAGTCCTTTAATGAGCAGTTCTTC.

A few counts support this clone. The V and J genes are TRBV6-5 and TRBJ1-2, with 8 bases identical to TRBD1. Trimming cost V 0 bases and J 5 bases; bases outside gene matches: 8. Germline V gene lookup returns CDR1 MNHEY and CDR2 SVGAGI. CDR3 length: 16 amino acids. The CDR3 protein is CASSYSKAGGRYGYTF. Here the CDR3 DNA reads TGTGCCAGCAGTTACTCGAAGGCAGGGGGCAGGTATGGCTACACCTTC.

This sequence joins TRBV7-2 and TRBJ2-3; a possible D gene is TRBD2 (5 bases). With 5 bases removed from V and 7 bases from J, the gap between germline ends came to 16 bases. The CDR3 length is 14 residues. Germline CDR1 reads SGHTA; CDR2 reads FQGNSA. The CDR3 sequence is CASSLSGEANTQYF. DNA of the CDR3: TGTGCCAGCAGCCTCAGCGGAGAGGCGAATACGCAGTATTTT.

The gene calls are TRBV28 and TRBJ2-7; 10 positions match TRBD2. Per the germline V gene, CDR1 is MDHEN and CDR2 is SYDVKM. The CDR3 has 15 residues. The V segment lost 3 bases and the J segment 3 bases; nucleotides outside the gene matches: 5. CDR3 loop: CASSFGTSADYEQYF. The CDR3 nucleotides read TGTGCCAGCAGTTTCGGGACTAGCGCTGACTACGAGCAGTACTTC.